The clone carrying this TCR beta chain appeared once. Its antigen is unknown. Other DNA sequences in this sample translate to the same CDR3. This sample was included in a study of shared clonotypes between healthy human individuals. Study-level points and caveats: Clonotype sharing among donors was expected to depend on sequencing depth. Roughly 4.7% was the fraction of naive CD4 clonotypes found shared across a few donors.

This CDR3 spans 15 amino acids. From germline, CDR1 is LGHNA and CDR2 YSLEER. Trimming took off 1 base at V and 0 bases at J, with 10 bases between the two ends. Naive CD8 cells comprised CD45RO-negative, CCR7-positively selected cells, excluding terminally differentiated effector memory CD45RA+ cells. All donors qualified as healthy HIV-negative adults and had experienced no recent acute infections or vaccinations. Every immunoSEQ plate was one replicate of a subset's evenly spread DNA. The data were produced by immunoSEQ multiplex PCR, yet TCRdb's version contains in-frame clones alone and is incomplete. The sample has 550,000 to 600,000 clones; 95% to 98% are singletons.

The sample consisted of naive CD8+ T cells sorted from blood. The rearrangement joins TRBV4-3 to TRBJ2-7, with D unresolved. The receptor was isolated from a man aged 25 to 45 in good health. The DNA of the CDR3 is TGCGCCAGCAGCCAAGGGGCCAGTAACTCCTACGAGCAGTACTTC. Translating it yields CASSQGASNSYEQYF.